This T cell receptor beta chain was retrieved from a study of blood T cell repertoires in COVID-19. Study background: There were acute and convalescent COVID-19 samples, and they came from the United States, Italy and Spain. Sample material is recorded as cDNA or gDNA derived from T cells, B-cell-depleted T cells, or PBMCs.

Using immunoSEQ multiplex PCR, the repertoire was profiled, and TCRdb retains in-frame clones only, with some absent. Among about 190,000 clones listed, around 79% were seen once. The CDR3 has 16 residues. Trimming took 4 bases from V and 1 from J; bases not matched to a gene: 8. Germline lookup yields CDR1 MNHEY and CDR2 SVGEGT. The source material was peripheral blood. The origin of this receptor is a man in his sixties with active or convalescent COVID-19. The rearrangement joins TRBV6-2 or TRBV6-3 to TRBJ2-5; TRBD2 aligns across 8 bases. CDR3 in DNA: TGTGCCAGCAGTTGGATACTAGCGGAGTTCCAAGAGACCCAGTACTTC. Its translation is CASSWILAEFQETQYF.